These 11 T cell receptor beta chains share one sample of origin, sequenced in a study of Ad26.COV2.S vaccination and SARS-CoV-2 variants. As to treatment: some 19 received Ad26.COV2.S at low or high dose, single or two shots; about 5 received placebo; per-sample allocation not given. Samples analyzed were those drawn on day 63 after the first vaccine or placebo injection. The repertoire was sequenced with immunoSEQ multiplex PCR; TCRdb's copy has only in-frame clones and lacks some. The table shows a few hundred thousand clones, with almost 90% occurring only once. The sample in question was peripheral blood, obtained in a trial of Ad26.COV2.S vaccine versus placebo. The source is a person aged 18-60 years who received the Ad26.COV2.S COVID-19 vaccine or a placebo.

The chain uses TRBV4-2 and TRBJ2-1; the D gene is possibly TRBD2 (8 bases). CDR1 and CDR2 from the germline V gene are LGHNA and YNFKEQ. The germline V and J ends were trimmed by 3 bases and 6 bases, with 18 bases remaining between them. There are 16 residues in the CDR3. The CDR3 nucleotides are TGTGCCAGCAGCCATGCGACAGGGCTAGCGGGCAATGAGCAGTTCTTC. This translates into CASSHATGLAGNEQFF.

V is TRBV25-1 and J is TRBJ2-1, with 8 bases matching TRBD1. This CDR3 contains 16 residues. Losses at the gene ends were 4 bases for V and 2 bases for J; bases not matched to a gene: 7. CDR1 is MGHDK, CDR2 SYGVNS, per germline. The CDR3 region has the DNA TGTGCCAGCAGTGGGTGGACAGGGAGAACCTACAATGAGCAGTTCTTC. Protein: CASSGWTGRTYNEQFF.

This chain uses TRBV2 with TRBJ1-2, with D tentatively TRBD1 (5 bases). This CDR3 is built from 14 residues. The V and J ends lost 6 bases and 3 bases respectively, with 14 bases between them. CDR1 and CDR2 from the germline V gene are SNHLY and FYNNEI. CDR3 region: CASSRDRGDYGYTF. In DNA form, the CDR3 reads TGTGCCAGCAGCCGGGATCGAGGGGACTATGGCTACACCTTC.

The CDR3 loop is CASRGGGSSYEQYF. The CDR3 bases are TGTGCCAGCAGAGGAGGGGGAAGCTCCTACGAGCAGTACTTC. The chain employs TRBV28 and TRBJ2-7; D may correspond to TRBD1 or TRBD2 (6 bases each). V was trimmed by 6 bases and J by 0 bases, leaving 12 bases between them. The CDR3 runs to 14 residues. Germline V gives CDR1 MDHEN, CDR2 SYDVKM.

V gene TRBV18 combines with J gene TRBJ2-5, with 7 positions matching TRBD1. The junction had 5 bases not matched to a gene; V was cut back by 4 bases and J by 3 bases. The CDR3 is 14 residues long. Germline CDR1 reads KGHSH; CDR2 reads LQKENI. CDR3 coding DNA: TGTGCCAGCTCACATGGGACAGATAAAGAGACCCAGTACTTC. This sequence encodes CASSHGTDKETQYF.

V and J are TRBV28 and TRBJ1-5, with D possibly TRBD1 on 6 matching bases. The V end was cut by 6 bases, the J end by 5 bases, with 17 bases between. The CDR3 runs to 15 residues. Germline CDR1 reads MDHEN; CDR2 reads SYDVKM. The CDR3 nucleotides are TGTGCCAGCAGATCGGGGGCGGGGAGCCATCAGCCCCAGCATTTT. Encoded protein: CASRSGAGSHQPQHF.

This rearrangement joins TRBV5-8 to TRBJ2-1, with 12 bases lining up with TRBD2. This CDR3 spans 17 amino acids. Trimming took 3 bases from V and 9 from J; bases not matched to a gene: 13. CDR1 is SGHTS and CDR2 is YDEGEE in the germline V gene. The CDR3 loop reads CASSYRLAGGPPSEQFF. The CDR3 bases are TGTGCCAGCAGCTATCGGCTAGCGGGAGGGCCCCCCAGTGAGCAGTTCTTC.

This chain links TRBV18 with TRBJ2-1; 8 bases match TRBD2. V was clipped by 1 base and J by 8 bases; unmatched bases: 13. Germline V CDR1 and CDR2: KGHSH, LQKENI. The CDR3 runs to 17 residues. CDR3 nucleotide sequence: TGTGCCAGCTCACCACGGTCCCTAGCGGGCCTGGACTATGAGCAGTTCTTC. Its protein product is CASSPRSLAGLDYEQFF.

The chain is built from TRBV15 and TRBJ2-1; TRBD1 matches 8 bases. The length of the CDR3 is 17 residues. With 6 bases clipped from V and 4 bases from J, the junction kept 14 bases outside the gene matches. The germline gives CDR1 LNHNV, CDR2 YYDKDF (reference sequence). CDR3 region: CATSPYGGQGYYNEQFF. In DNA, the CDR3 is TGTGCCACCAGTCCTTACGGAGGACAGGGATATTACAATGAGCAGTTCTTC.

This chain joins TRBV7-8 and TRBJ2-7; no clear D gene. Trimming shortened V by 8 bases and J by 3 bases, and 11 bases separated the two germline ends. The germline CDR1 and CDR2 sequences are SGHVS and FQNEAQ. The CDR3 length is 12 residues. CDR3 residues: CASGPTHYEQYV. Here the CDR3 DNA reads TGTGCCAGCGGGCCTACACACTACGAGCAGTACGTC.

This chain uses TRBV6-5 with TRBJ1-1; no firm D call. Germline loops: CDR1 MNHEY, CDR2 SVGAGI. The germline V and J ends were trimmed by 2 bases and 6 bases, with 13 bases remaining between them. The length of the CDR3 is 14 residues. The CDR3 spells CASSYLWTASEAFF. In DNA form, the CDR3 reads TGTGCCAGCAGTTACCTCTGGACCGCTTCTGAAGCTTTCTTT.